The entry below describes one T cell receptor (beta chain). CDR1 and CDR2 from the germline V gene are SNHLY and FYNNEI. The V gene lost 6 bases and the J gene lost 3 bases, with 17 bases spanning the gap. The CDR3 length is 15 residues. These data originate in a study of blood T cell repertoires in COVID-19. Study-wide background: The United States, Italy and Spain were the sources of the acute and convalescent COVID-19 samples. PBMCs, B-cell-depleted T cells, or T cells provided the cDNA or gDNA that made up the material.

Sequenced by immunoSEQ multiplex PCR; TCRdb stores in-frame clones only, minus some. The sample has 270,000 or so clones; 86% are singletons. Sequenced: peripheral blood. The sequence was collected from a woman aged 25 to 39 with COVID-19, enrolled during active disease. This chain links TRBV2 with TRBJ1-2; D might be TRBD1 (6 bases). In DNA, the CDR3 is TGTGCCAGCAGGTACAGGGACACCATTTACTATGGCTACACCTTC. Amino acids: CASRYRDTIYYGYTF.